Listed below are T cell receptor beta chains from one sample, sequenced in a study of T cell repertoires in ileal Crohn's disease. Method: immunoSEQ multiplex PCR; TCRdb's copy keeps in-frame clones and lacks some. Among 3,000 or so clones listed, about 69% were seen once. Sequencing was done on a sample of ileal tissue. These receptors originate from an adult with Crohn's disease. The CDR3 runs from the conserved cysteine through the conserved F or W. The D gene is left open where the match is weak. Clone size, where shown, is once, few, many, or a class for clones that have expanded.

>TRBV7-2|-|-|TRBJ2-4
TGTGCCAGCACCCTCGAGTGGGGGCAGAGCATTCAGTACTTC
CASTLEWGQSIQYF
>TRBV19|-|-|TRBJ1-1
TGTGCCAGTAAGGGGAGCACTGAAGCTTTCTTT
CASKGSTEAFF
>TRBV9|-|-|TRBJ2-2
TGTGCCAGCAGCGCGGGGATGGGGACCGGGGAGCTGTTTTTT
CASSAGMGTGELFF
>TRBV19|-|-|TRBJ1-1
TGTGCCACGGCAGGGAGCGATTTTGAAGCTTTCTTT
CATAGSDFEAFF
>TRBV9|once|-|TRBJ2-2
TGTGCCAGCAGCGTCGCCCCGATCGGCGGGGAGCTGTTTTTT
CASSVAPIGGELFF
>TRBV11-2|few|TRBD2|TRBJ2-1
TGTGCCAGCAGCTTAGATACGGGAGGGCCCGATGAGCAGTTCTTC
CASSLDTGGPDEQFF
>TRBV29-1|-|TRBD1|TRBJ1-2
TGCAGCGCCCCGAGGGGGCAGGGGTCTCTCTACACCTTC
CSAPRGQGSLYTF
>TRBV29-1|-|-|TRBJ2-2
TGCAGCGTGGAAGGATATCCCGGGGAGCTGTTTTTT
CSVEGYPGELFF
>TRBV18|-|-|TRBJ1-3
TGTGCCAGCTCTCTGGACGGTTATGGAAACACCATATATTTT
CASSLDGYGNTIYF
>TRBV6-1|-|TRBD2|TRBJ2-7
TGTGCCAGCAGTCCCCTAGCGGGAAGCCACGAGCAGTACTTC
CASSPLAGSHEQYF
>TRBV7-2|-|-|TRBJ2-1
TGTGCCAGCAGCCCCCAAGGGGGTTCCAATGAGCAGTTCTTC
CASSPQGGSNEQFF
>TRBV30|-|-|TRBJ1-2
TGTGCCTGGAGGGAGGGGGGAGGATGGTATGGCTACACCTTC
CAWREGGGWYGYTF
>TRBV15|medium-sized|-|TRBJ2-2
TGTGCCACCAGCAGAGAGGGAAGGGCCGGGGAGCTGTTTTTT
CATSREGRAGELFF
>TRBV7-6|-|-|TRBJ2-7
TGTGCCAGCAGCTTAGGAGCGAGCTACGAGCAGTACTTC
CASSLGASYEQYF
>TRBV6-5|-|-|TRBJ1-1
TGTGCCAGCAGTTACTCAGCTTGGGGGAACACTGAAGCTTTCTTT
CASSYSAWGNTEAFF
>TRBV7-9|-|TRBD1|TRBJ2-5
TGTGCCAGCAGCGCATTTACAGGGGGCGCGGGAGAGACCCAGTACTTC
CASSAFTGGAGETQYF
>TRBV6-1|-|-|TRBJ1-1
TGTGCCAGCAGTGGTCTATGGACTGAAGCTTTCTTT
CASSGLWTEAFF
>TRBV11-2|few|TRBD2|TRBJ2-2
TGTGCCAGCAGCTCCGGGAGGGCCGGGGAGCTGTTTTTT
CASSSGRAGELFF
>TRBV5-6|-|TRBD2|TRBJ2-1
TGTGCCAGCAGCTTGGGACTAGCGGGAATCTACAATGAGCAGTTCTTC
CASSLGLAGIYNEQFF
>TRBV5-1|-|-|TRBJ2-5
TGCGCCAGCAGCTTGTCGGGGAAGGGCCAAGAGACCCAGTACTTC
CASSLSGKGQETQYF
>TRBV28|-|TRBD1|TRBJ1-1
TGTGCCAGCAGTCTACAGGGGACGACTGAAGCTTTCTTT
CASSLQGTTEAFF
>TRBV28|-|-|TRBJ2-6
TGTGCCAGCAGTTGGACACGTAGCTCTGGGGCCAACGTCCTGACTTTC
CASSWTRSSGANVLTF
>TRBV2|-|-|TRBJ2-1
TGTGCCAGCACTGCGCACGGAGTGGACAATGAGCAGTTCTTC
CASTAHGVDNEQFF
>TRBV2|-|TRBD1|TRBJ2-2
TGTGCCAGCAAAGGGACAGCCAACACCGGGGAGCTGTTTTTT
CASKGTANTGELFF
>TRBV6-1|once|-|TRBJ1-3
TGTGCCAGCAACGCCAGGGGATCTGGAAACACCATATATTTT
CASNARGSGNTIYF
>TRBV18|-|-|TRBJ2-5
TGTGCCAGCTCACCAAATGAGTTAGAGACCCAGTACTTC
CASSPNELETQYF
>TRBV28|-|-|TRBJ1-1
TGTGCCAGCAGTTTAAGCAGGGAAGCCACTGAAGCTTTCTTT
CASSLSREATEAFF
>TRBV4-1|-|-|TRBJ1-5
TGCGCCAGCAGCCCGGGGACCGCGCTCGAGCCCCAGCATTTT
CASSPGTALEPQHF
>TRBV27|-|TRBD2|TRBJ2-5
TGTGCCAGCAGTTCCCCCGGGACTAGCGGGAGGACCCAGTACTTC
CASSSPGTSGRTQYF
>TRBV5-6|-|TRBD1|TRBJ1-2
TGTGCCAGCAGCTTGCTTGGACAGGGAAACTATGGCTACACCTTC
CASSLLGQGNYGYTF
>TRBV7-9|-|-|TRBJ2-2
TGTGCCAGCAGCTCCCCTGGGCTAGCTGGAGCCGGGGAGCTGTTTTTT
CASSSPGLAGAGELFF
>TRBV5-4|-|-|TRBJ2-1
TGTGCCAGCAGCCCCGGGGGGCACAATGAGCAGTTCTTC
CASSPGGHNEQFF
>TRBV5-6|once|TRBD1|TRBJ1-2
TGTGCCAGCAGCTGGGACAGGGGTCGGGACTACACCTTC
CASSWDRGRDYTF
>TRBV30|-|TRBD1|TRBJ1-5
TGTGCCTGGAGTCCTGGACAGGGCCGCAATCAGCCCCAGCATTTT
CAWSPGQGRNQPQHF
>TRBV11-3|-|-|TRBJ1-2
TGTGCCAGCAGCTTAGATCGCCCGGTAGGCGGCTACACCTTC
CASSLDRPVGGYTF
>TRBV27|-|-|TRBJ2-3
TGTGCCAGCAGTTTCGGTCCCACAGATACGCAGTATTTT
CASSFGPTDTQYF
>TRBV27|few|-|TRBJ2-3
TGTGCCAGCAGTTGGGGGCGCACAGATACGCAGTATTTT
CASSWGRTDTQYF
>TRBV19|few|TRBD1|TRBJ1-2
TGTGCCAGTAGCGGAATCACAGGGGGCCGGGGCTACACCTTC
CASSGITGGRGYTF
>TRBV19|medium-sized|TRBD1|TRBJ2-1
TGTGCCAGTAGTGAGGGACAGGGGTACAATGAGCAGTTCTTC
CASSEGQGYNEQFF
>TRBV27|few|-|TRBJ1-5
TGTGCCAGCCGTTTAGAGGGGAATCAGCCCCAGCATTTT
CASRLEGNQPQHF
>TRBV2|-|TRBD1|TRBJ1-2
TGTGCCAGCAGTACACCTCTGACAGGGGACTATGGCTACACCTTC
CASSTPLTGDYGYTF
>TRBV27|-|-|TRBJ1-5
TGTGCCAGCCGACAGACCGGGACCCCGGAGCCCCAGCATTTT
CASRQTGTPEPQHF
>TRBV5-8|once|-|TRBJ1-2
TGTGCCAGCAGCCCTGCCTTTTACAGGGAGTCGGCCTTC
CASSPAFYRESAF
>TRBV30|-|-|TRBJ2-2
TGTGCCTGGAGTGTTCCCAGATCGCGGACCGGGGAGCTGTTTTTT
CAWSVPRSRTGELFF
>TRBV6-1|-|-|TRBJ2-7
TGTGCCAGTTCTACAGGGATCGGCTACGAGCAGTACTTC
CASSTGIGYEQYF
>TRBV6-5|few|-|TRBJ2-1
TGTGCCAGCAGGAATCCATGGCTCTACAATGAGCAGTTCTTC
CASRNPWLYNEQFF
>TRBV7-3|-|-|TRBJ2-6
TGTGCCAGCAGCTTAATGGCTGGGGCCAACGTCCTGACTTTC
CASSLMAGANVLTF
>TRBV28|-|TRBD2|TRBJ2-1
TGTGCCAGCAGTTACCAGCGGGAGGGCAACACCTACTACAATGAGCAGTTCTTC
CASSYQREGNTYYNEQFF
>TRBV5-5|-|-|TRBJ2-7
TGTGCCAGCACCCCCGGGGGAGTGAGCTCCTACGAGCAGTACTTC
CASTPGGVSSYEQYF
>TRBV9|-|-|TRBJ2-3
TGTGCCAGCACCTTATCAGGTGTCGTTGGCGCAGATACGCAGTATTTT
CASTLSGVVGADTQYF